The source of this T cell receptor (beta chain) is a study of blood T cells in healthy people across ages. In this sample, this clonotype turned up a few times. Its matching antigen is unknown. Notes on the study in general: Long-lived donors had more naive CD4+ cells and higher diversity than aged donors. Unsorted PBMC input precluded a conclusive naive versus antigen-experienced comparison. Per million T cells, the diversity of TCR beta decreased roughly linearly as age advanced.

Primed by a sample-barcoded 5' primer and a J-beta primer mix, a second PCR proceeded for roughly 7 to 11 cycles. TCRdb re-called the 5' RACE reads with MiXCR, one entry per CDR3 protein. The sample shows roughly 800,000 distinct CDR3 sequences, about 25% of them seen only once. This CDR3 is 19 amino acids long. V was pared by 4 bases and J by 2 bases, with 16 bases of the junction left unmatched. Germline CDR1 and CDR2: SGHVS and FQNEAQ. The same sample was also used in a study of T cells of mothers and their children. This second study says: Per mother, over 10 million TCR beta CDR3 reads were obtained; per child, about 3 million.

The chain uses TRBV7-8 and TRBJ2-7; 11 nucleotides agree with TRBD2. Input material: blood. This TCR was sampled from a boy younger than 18 in good health. CDR3 nucleotide sequence: TGTGCCAGCAGCTACAAGAGGGGACTAGCGGCAGGGGTCCCCTACGAGCAGTACTTC. As protein: CASSYKRGLAAGVPYEQYF.